This passage covers 10 T cell receptor beta chains from one sample sequenced in a study of Tregs in tolerant kidney transplant recipients. These receptors lack a known antigen. Assay used: immunoSEQ multiplex PCR; TCRdb lists only in-frame clones, some missing. The sample has under 45,000 clones, nearly 97% seen once. The source material was Tregs from blood cultured with allogeneic cells. The origin of the receptors is a human donor in good health.

The chain links TRBV7-9 to TRBJ2-1; D gene ambiguous. CDR1 is SEHNR and CDR2 is FQNEAQ in the germline V gene (reference sequence). The CDR3 is 14 amino acids. The V and J ends lost 3 bases and 5 bases respectively, with 11 bases between them. DNA of the CDR3: TGTGCCAGCAGCTTTTCTGGACCGAACAATGAGCAGTTCTTC. Translation gives CASSFSGPNNEQFF.

The genes are TRBV6-5 and TRBJ1-1; the D is unclear. The germline V and J ends were trimmed by 4 bases and 11 bases, with 11 bases remaining between them. Per germline, CDR1 MNHEY and CDR2 SVGAGI. The CDR3 is 11 amino acids. The CDR3 region has the DNA TGTGCCAGCAGTTCCGGGGTCCGGGCTTTCTTT. It translates to CASSSGVRAFF.

This sequence joins TRBV30 and TRBJ1-1; D is uncertain. Germline V lookup: CDR1 GTSNPN, CDR2 SVGIG (reference sequence). The CDR3 runs to 16 residues. Between the trimmed V and J ends, which lost 3 bases and 1 base, there was a span of 18 bases. This CDR3 is CAWRANPRWGNTEAFF. The CDR3 DNA reads TGTGCCTGGAGGGCGAACCCACGGTGGGGGAACACTGAAGCTTTCTTT.

This rearrangement joins TRBV7-9 to TRBJ1-1; D is perhaps TRBD1 (5 bases). This CDR3 has 16 amino acids. Germline values: CDR1 SEHNR, CDR2 FQNEAQ (reference sequence). Trimming pared 3 bases from V and 1 base from J, leaving 15 bases between. The CDR3 spells CASSLWAGLRNTEAFF. The CDR3 region has the DNA TGTGCCAGCAGCTTGTGGGCAGGGCTCAGGAACACTGAAGCTTTCTTT.

The chain has TRBV5-1 and TRBJ2-2; D ambiguous. Trimming removed 6 bases at V and 3 bases at J, with 3 bases between. The CDR3 totals 11 residues. CDR1 is SGHRS and CDR2 is YFSETQ in the germline V gene. The CDR3 protein is CASTYTGELFF. CDR3 DNA sequence: TGCGCCAGCACTTACACCGGGGAGCTGTTTTTT. The whole variable domain, filled in from reference TRBV5-1 and TRBJ2-2, reads KAGVTQTPRYLIKTRGQQVTLSCSPISGHRSVSWYQQTPGQGLQFLFEYFSETQRNKGNFPGRFSGRQFSNSRSEMNVSTLELGDSALYLCASTYTGELFFGEGSRLTVL.

The genes are TRBV5-1 and TRBJ2-6; the D is unclear. This CDR3 has 14 amino acids. V was cut by 6 bases and J by 2 bases, with 9 bases left in between. Per the germline V gene, CDR1 is SGHRS and CDR2 is YFSETQ. CDR3 amino acids: CASNLIPGANVLTF. Here the CDR3 DNA reads TGCGCCAGCAATTTGATTCCTGGGGCCAACGTCCTGACTTTC. Full variable domain (remainder filled in from reference TRBV5-1 and TRBJ2-6): KAGVTQTPRYLIKTRGQQVTLSCSPISGHRSVSWYQQTPGQGLQFLFEYFSETQRNKGNFPGRFSGRQFSNSRSEMNVSTLELGDSALYLCASNLIPGANVLTFGAGSRLTVL.

The chain has TRBV13 and TRBJ2-7; 7 bases line up with TRBD1. The J segment lost 3 bases and the V segment lost 0 bases, leaving 8 bases of the junction unmatched. The CDR3 totals 16 residues. Germline V gives CDR1 PRHDT, CDR2 FYEKMQ (reference sequence). CDR3: CASSLGVGQTHYEQYF. Here the CDR3 DNA reads TGTGCCAGCAGCTTAGGAGTGGGACAGACTCACTACGAGCAGTACTTC.

The chain uses TRBV11-2 and TRBJ2-5; TRBD2 matches at 9 bases. The CDR3 covers 15 residues. Germline V gene lookup returns CDR1 SGHAT and CDR2 FQNNGV. J lost 5 bases, V lost 3 bases, and 7 bases had no gene match. CDR3 DNA sequence: TGTGCCAGCAGCTTTGCGGGGGGGCCTTCGGAGACCCAGTACTTC. Protein: CASSFAGGPSETQYF.

The V gene is TRBV2, the J gene TRBJ1-3; D perhaps matches TRBD1 (5 bases). Germline V gene data show CDR1 as SNHLY and CDR2 as FYNNEI. The CDR3 length is 14 residues. Trimming stripped 7 bases from V and 5 bases from J, with 15 bases between. The CDR3 sequence is CASNPGRNRNTIYF. The CDR3 DNA sequence: TGTGCCAGCAACCCGGGACGGAACAGAAACACCATATATTTT.

The gene calls are TRBV5-1 and TRBJ2-3, with 9 nucleotides matching TRBD1. This CDR3 region has 16 residues. The V gene end was trimmed by 0 bases and the J gene end by 4 bases; junction bases not matched to a gene: 6. Germline lookup yields CDR1 SGHRS and CDR2 YFSETQ. CDR3 sequence reads: CASSLEWGQGSDTQYF. CDR3 coding DNA: TGCGCCAGCAGCTTGGAGTGGGGACAGGGCTCAGATACGCAGTATTTT.